A selection of T cell receptor beta chains follows, all from one sample in a study of CD8 T cells in Susac syndrome. MiXCR, run by TCRdb on the immunoSEQ multiplex PCR reads, gives a single entry per CDR3 protein. Of 250,000 to 300,000 distinct CDR3 sequences detected, approximately 90% appear once; the ten largest clones hold roughly 0.17%. Material: CD8+ T cells from PBMCs. The receptors stem from a human donor with multiple sclerosis. The CDR3 runs from the conserved cysteine through the conserved F or W. D genes are given only for firm matches. Clone sizes are given selectively: once, few, many, or a class where the clone is expanded.

D gene	V gene	clone size	J gene	CDR3 DNA	CDR3 protein
-	TRBV28	-	TRBJ2-3	TGTGCCAGCAGCCGGGACGGCGGCTCTACTCAGTATTTT	CASSRDGGSTQYF
TRBD1	TRBV7-9	-	TRBJ2-5	TGTGCCAGCAGCCCACAGGGGGCTGTCCAAGAGACCCAGTACTTC	CASSPQGAVQETQYF
TRBD1	TRBV19	-	TRBJ2-2	TGTGCCAGTAGTATCCTATGGGACAGGGTTACCGGGGAGCTGTTTTTT	CASSILWDRVTGELFF
TRBD1	TRBV7-9	-	TRBJ2-2	TGTGCCAGCAGCTTAACCGGGACAGGATTCGGGGAGCTGTTTTTT	CASSLTGTGFGELFF
-	TRBV6-1	few	TRBJ2-7	TGTGCCAGCAGTGGGAGTCTGGCCGGAAACTACGAGCAGTACTTC	CASSGSLAGNYEQYF
TRBD1	TRBV5-1	-	TRBJ2-2	TGCGCCAGCAGAATGGGACAGGCCGAGGCCGGGGAGCTGTTTTTT	CASRMGQAEAGELFF
TRBD2	TRBV19	-	TRBJ2-7	TGTGCCAGTAGTTGGACTAGCGGGAGTGCCCACGAGCAGTACTTC	CASSWTSGSAHEQYF
TRBD2	TRBV30	-	TRBJ2-1	TGTGCCTGGAGTGGGGGGACTAGCGGAGAAGAGCAGTTCTTC	CAWSGGTSGEEQFF
-	TRBV10-3	-	TRBJ2-1	TGTGCCATCAGTGAGCGGGAATACAATGAGCAGTTCTTC	CAISEREYNEQFF
-	TRBV27	-	TRBJ2-1	TGTGCCAGCAGTTTTGGACCGAGCGGTGACAATGAGCAGTTCTTC	CASSFGPSGDNEQFF
-	TRBV27	-	TRBJ2-7	TGTGCCAGCAGTTACGGGGTTGGGGAGAGCCTGGGGGAGCAGTACTTC	CASSYGVGESLGEQYF
TRBD1	TRBV29-1	-	TRBJ2-3	TGCAGCATGCTAAGGCGGGACAGGGTGGTTCCAGATACGCAGTATTTT	CSMLRRDRVVPDTQYF
-	TRBV20-1	-	TRBJ2-7	TGCAGTGCTAGACCTTACCAGCTCTCCTACGAGCAGTACTTC	CSARPYQLSYEQYF
-	TRBV20-1	-	TRBJ2-1	TGCAGTGCTAAGCTAGGGGGACACCCGTACAATGAGCAGTTCTTC	CSAKLGGHPYNEQFF
-	TRBV2	-	TRBJ2-7	TGTGCCAGCAGTGAAGGAACACGGTCTTCCTACGAGCAGTACTTC	CASSEGTRSSYEQYF
-	TRBV9	-	TRBJ2-7	TGTGCCAGCAGCGTAGCTGGCCTAGCGTCCCACGAGCAGTACTTC	CASSVAGLASHEQYF
TRBD1	TRBV11-3	-	TRBJ1-1	TGTGCCAGCAGCCTGAGACAGGGTATTGATTCTGAAGCTTTCTTT	CASSLRQGIDSEAFF
-	TRBV6-2/TRBV6-3	-	TRBJ2-1	TGTGCCAGCAGTTACACAGGGCAGATTAGGAATGAGCAGTTCTTC	CASSYTGQIRNEQFF
TRBD1	TRBV20-1	once	TRBJ2-2	TGCAGTGCTAGAGACGGGGGACAGGTGAACACCGGGGAGCTGTTTTTT	CSARDGGQVNTGELFF
-	TRBV27	once	TRBJ2-1	TGTGCCAGCAGTTTACCTCCGAGCTACAATGAGCAGTTCTTC	CASSLPPSYNEQFF
TRBD2	TRBV19	-	TRBJ2-1	TGTGCCAGTAGTATCGGTGTCAGCGGGACTTACAATGAGCAGTTCTTC	CASSIGVSGTYNEQFF
-	TRBV20-1	-	TRBJ2-7	TGCAGTGCTAGAGATAGTGAGCCATACGAGCAGTACTTC	CSARDSEPYEQYF
TRBD2	TRBV29-1	-	TRBJ2-1	TGCAGCGTTGAAGGCACTAGCGGGGCCTACAATGAGCAGTTCTTC	CSVEGTSGAYNEQFF
TRBD2	TRBV27	-	TRBJ2-1	TGTGCCAGCAGACTAGCGGGAGGATCGTATGAGCAGTTCTTC	CASRLAGGSYEQFF
-	TRBV28	-	TRBJ2-7	TGTGCCAGCAGTTTCAGGGGCCCAAGCTCCTACGAGCAGTACTTC	CASSFRGPSSYEQYF